The 23 T cell receptor beta chains reported below all come from one sample, sequenced in a study of beta chain features in type 1 diabetes. Study-level findings and limits: Among all four CD4+ subsets, Type 1 diabetes patients had TCRB CDR3s that were moderately but significantly shorter.

Expressed TCRB transcripts were sequenced after all isolated RNA was converted to cDNA. The repertoire was sequenced with immunoSEQ multiplex PCR; TCRdb's copy has only in-frame clones and lacks some. This table holds 150,000 to 200,000 clones, approximately 8% found once. Which antigens these TCRs recognize remains unknown. Sequenced: central memory CD4+ T cells from blood. These receptors were obtained from a woman between 40 and 55 years old with type 1 diabetes.

This chain joins TRBV12-5 and TRBJ2-1; 7 bases are a match to TRBD2. The germline V gene encodes CDR1 LGHNT and CDR2 FRNRAP. This CDR3 has 12 residues. V lost 2 bases and J lost 9; bases outside the gene matches: 1. For the CDR3, the DNA is TGTGCTAGTGGTTTGACGGGGGGTGAGCAGTTCTTC. This sequence encodes CASGLTGGEQFF.

In its sample, this clone was seen a few times. The J gene is TRBJ1-1, the V gene TRBV10-3, with 7 nucleotides matching TRBD1. This CDR3 spans 13 amino acids. The junction had 7 bases not matched to a gene; V was cut back by 11 bases and J by 1 base. Germline lookup yields CDR1 ENHRY and CDR2 SYGVKD. DNA of the CDR3: TGTGCCGCCACAGGGGATCGGAACACTGAAGCTTTCTTT. It specifies CAATGDRNTEAFF.

This clone has a handful of counts. This chain connects TRBV6-5 to TRBJ1-5, with TRBD1 matching 8 bases. The CDR3 runs 15 residues. Germline trimming cut 6 bases from V and 3 bases from J; bases unmatched to any gene: 7. Germline V lookup: CDR1 MNHEY, CDR2 SVGAGI. The CDR3 bases are TGTGCCAGCAGGCGACAGGGGAATGACAATCAGCCCCAGCATTTT. Protein: CASRRQGNDNQPQHF.

The rearrangement uses TRBV7-2 and TRBJ2-3; D is unresolved. Trimming shortened V by 1 base and J by 6 bases, and 5 bases separated the two germline ends. CDR3 length equals 12 residues. Germline V gives CDR1 SGHTA, CDR2 FQGNSA. The CDR3 sequence is CASSLDSDTQYF. The CDR3 region has the DNA TGTGCCAGCAGCTTAGATTCGGATACGCAGTATTTT.

This clone has a handful of counts. The genes are TRBV5-4 and TRBJ2-1; D might be TRBD1 (6 bases). Germline CDR1 reads SGHNT; CDR2 reads YYREEE (reference sequence). The CDR3 is 14 residues long. Between the trimmed V and J ends, which lost 4 bases and 7 bases, there was a span of 15 bases. The CDR3 DNA reads TGTGCCAGCAGCCCCAGGGGTAATCCGAATGAGCAGTTCTTC. It translates to CASSPRGNPNEQFF.

The chain employs TRBV6-5 and TRBJ2-7; a possible D gene is TRBD2 (5 bases). The CDR3 spans 14 residues. V was shortened by 2 bases and J by 3 bases, with 11 bases between the two germline ends. The germline CDR1 and CDR2 sequences are MNHEY and SVGAGI. The CDR3 DNA is TGTGCCAGCAGTTACGATGACCGGGACTACGAGCAGTACTTC. Translation gives CASSYDDRDYEQYF.

The CDR3 DNA reads TGTGCCAGCAGCGTAGGCGGGTACGGCTCTGGGGCCAACGTCCTGACTTTC. Translated: CASSVGGYGSGANVLTF. The rearrangement joins TRBV9 to TRBJ2-6; possible D gene TRBD2, 5 bases. The germline gives CDR1 SGDLS, CDR2 YYNGEE. The CDR3 totals 17 residues. The ends were cut back, 0 bases at V and 0 bases at J, with 10 bases in the middle.

This clone has a count of ten or more. This chain's CDR3 is CATSRERQTGANVLTF. The CDR3 DNA reads TGTGCCACCAGCAGAGAACGACAGACCGGGGCCAACGTCCTGACTTTC. This chain uses TRBV15 with TRBJ2-6; a possible D gene is TRBD1 (5 bases). The ends were cut back, 0 bases at V and 4 bases at J, with 10 bases in the middle. The CDR3 is made up of 16 amino acids. The germline CDR1 and CDR2 sequences are LNHNV and YYDKDF (reference sequence).

The rearrangement links TRBV20-1 to TRBJ2-1, with 7 positions matching TRBD2. Germline CDR1 is DFQATT and CDR2 is SNEGSKA (reference sequence). V lost 8 bases, J lost 5 bases, and 0 bases stayed unmatched. The CDR3 is made up of 10 amino acids. CDR3 region: CSSGDNEQFF. The CDR3 region has the DNA TGCAGTAGCGGGGACAATGAGCAGTTCTTC.

This clone was recorded a few times. The genes are TRBV11-1 and TRBJ1-5; D perhaps matches TRBD1 (6 bases). Trimming shortened V by 5 bases and J by 6 bases, and 20 bases separated the two germline ends. This CDR3 is 16 amino acids long. Looked up from germline, CDR1 is SGHAT and CDR2 is FQDESV (reference sequence). CDR3 sequence (DNA): TGTGCCAGCAGCCTAACGACAGGTTGGGTCGGTCAGCCCCAGCATTTT. Its translation: CASSLTTGWVGQPQHF. The full variable domain, in which reference TRBV11-1 and TRBJ1-5 provide the parts outside the CDR3, is EAEVAQSPRYKITEKSQAVAFWCDPISGHATLYWYRQILGQGPELLVQFQDESVVDDSQLPKDRFSAERLKGVDSTLKIQPAELGDSAMYLCASSLTTGWVGQPQHFGDGTRLSIL.

This clone has only a few counts. This rearrangement joins TRBV28 to TRBJ2-3; 7 nucleotides align to TRBD2. There are 17 residues in the CDR3. V gave up 7 bases and J gave up 4 bases; unmatched junction bases: 17. The germline V gene has CDR1 MDHEN and CDR2 SYDVKM. The CDR3 sequence is CASTTQGGGRMADTQYF. The DNA for the CDR3 is TGTGCCAGCACCACTCAAGGTGGCGGGAGAATGGCAGATACGCAGTATTTT.

This chain joins TRBV7-3 and TRBJ2-5, with D possibly matching TRBD1 (5 bases). V dropped 3 bases and J dropped 5 bases, with 7 bases sitting between them. Germline values: CDR1 SGHTA, CDR2 FQGTGA. This CDR3 is 12 amino acids long. CDR3 sequence (DNA): TGTGCCAGCAGCTTTAGGGGTGAGACCCAGTACTTC. Protein product: CASSFRGETQYF.

The chain combines TRBV5-1 with TRBJ2-6, with 10 bases fitting TRBD1. V shed 4 bases and J 2 bases; nucleotides not matched to a gene: 3. The CDR3 runs to 16 residues. CDR1 is SGHRS and CDR2 is YFSETQ in the germline V gene. The CDR3 region is CASSPGQGTGANVLTF. The DNA of the CDR3 is TGCGCCAGCAGCCCGGGACAGGGGACTGGGGCCAACGTCCTGACTTTC.

This clone was found a few times. The rearrangement uses TRBV15 and TRBJ2-2; possible D gene TRBD1, 6 bases. CDR3 length: 15 amino acids. CDR1 LNHNV and CDR2 YYDKDF come from the germline V gene (reference sequence). V lost 2 bases and J 6 bases, leaving 13 bases between the germline ends. CDR3: CATSRPGEGAGELFF. The CDR3 DNA follows: TGTGCCACCAGCAGACCGGGTGAGGGGGCCGGGGAGCTGTTTTTT.

This clone has only a few counts. J is TRBJ2-7 and V is TRBV18; no definite D call. Trimming pared 2 bases from V and 6 bases from J, leaving 17 bases between. The CDR3 is made up of 15 amino acids. Germline assignment: CDR1 KGHSH and CDR2 LQKENI. CDR3 nucleotide sequence: TGTGCCAGCTCACCAGCCCGAGGTGGGTCCAGCGAGCAGTACTTC. Protein: CASSPARGGSSEQYF.

This clone turned up a few times. The V gene is TRBV6-5, the J gene TRBJ2-7, with a possible D match to TRBD2 (5 bases). Germline values: CDR1 MNHEY, CDR2 SVGAGI. The length of the CDR3 is 13 residues. V was shortened by 8 bases and J by 2 bases, with 13 bases between the two germline ends. This CDR3 reads CASGEGFTYEQYF. The CDR3 DNA reads as TGTGCCAGCGGCGAGGGTTTCACCTACGAGCAGTACTTC.

This clone was counted between two and nine times. This chain joins TRBV30 and TRBJ1-4; perhaps TRBD1 as D (6 bases). The germline gives CDR1 GTSNPN, CDR2 SVGIG (reference sequence). The CDR3 runs 11 residues. Trimming removed 5 bases at V and 8 bases at J, with 9 bases between. CDR3 sequence (DNA): TGTGCCTGGGGGGGCCAAGAAAAACTGTTTTTT. It yields the protein CAWGGQEKLFF.

This clone showed up just a few times. This chain links TRBV29-1 with TRBJ1-2; D is unclear. CDR1 and CDR2 (germline): SQVTM, ANQGSEA. V was clipped by 4 bases and J by 4 bases, with 10 bases between them. The CDR3 loop spans 12 amino acids. In nucleotides, the CDR3 is TGCAGCGTTGGAGGGATTACCTATGGCTACACCTTC. Translation: CSVGGITYGYTF.

The rearrangement joins TRBV5-4 to TRBJ2-1, with 10 bases fitting TRBD2. This CDR3 comprises 16 residues. CDR1 is SGHNT and CDR2 is YYREEE in the germline V gene (reference sequence). J gave up 3 bases and V 0 bases, and 3 bases lay outside the gene matches. The DNA of the CDR3 is TGTGCCAGCAGCTTGGATGGGACTAGCGTCTACAATGAGCAGTTCTTC. It yields the protein CASSLDGTSVYNEQFF.

V is TRBV14 and J is TRBJ2-3, with D possibly matching TRBD2 (6 bases). The CDR3 consists of 15 residues. V was shortened by 5 bases and J by 3 bases, with 15 bases between the two germline ends. CDR1 and CDR2 from the germline V gene are SGHDN and FVKESK. As DNA, the CDR3 is TGTGCCAGCAGCTCCGCGGGACTTATAACAGATACGCAGTATTTT. This codes for CASSSAGLITDTQYF.

This clone was recorded at least ten times. Written as DNA, the CDR3 is TGTGCCAGCAGCTTCCCCTCGGGAGGCGCCAACGAGCAGTACTTC. Encoded protein: CASSFPSGGANEQYF. The chain uses TRBV7-9 and TRBJ2-7, with 7 bases fitting TRBD2. This CDR3 has 15 amino acids. J lost 5 bases, V lost 3 bases, and 10 bases had no gene match. Germline V lookup: CDR1 SEHNR, CDR2 FQNEAQ (reference sequence). The variable domain in full, with the rest retrieved from reference TRBV7-9 and TRBJ2-7, is DTGVSQNPRHKITKRGQNVTFRCDPISEHNRLYWYRQTLGQGPEFLTYFQNEAQLEKSRLLSDRFSAERPKGSFSTLEIQRTEQGDSAMYLCASSFPSGGANEQYFGPGTRLTVT.

This clone was detected many times. This rearrangement joins TRBV28 to TRBJ2-1; TRBD2 agrees at 9 bases. Germline CDR1 and CDR2: MDHEN and SYDVKM. CDR3 length: 15 amino acids. V lost 5 bases and J lost 9; bases outside the gene matches: 11. The CDR3, as DNA: TGTGCCAGCAGTCCATTAGCGGGGGCCCCGGGTGAGCAGTTCTTC. Translating gives CASSPLAGAPGEQFF.

CDR3 protein: CAWKADGETQYF. DNA of the CDR3: TGTGCCTGGAAAGCCGACGGGGAGACCCAGTACTTC. The rearrangement joins TRBV30 to TRBJ2-5, with D hard to call. Germline V gene sequence: CDR1 GTSNPN, CDR2 SVGIG (reference sequence). V gave up 4 bases and J gave up 5 bases, with 11 bases separating them. The CDR3 sequence is 12 residues long.